The rows below give T cell receptor beta chains drawn from one sample of a study of blood T cells in healthy people across ages. Each CDR3 protein gets one entry after TCRdb re-called the 5' RACE reads with MiXCR. The sample consists of about 680,000 distinct CDR3 sequences, about 52% of them appearing once. The sample taken for sequencing was blood. These receptors all come from a woman aged 60 to 75 in good health. Each CDR3 is given with its conserved first and last residue. D genes are given only for firm matches. Some rows have no size entry. The others give once, few or many, or a class for an expanded clone.

v_call	j_call	d_call	clone_size	cdr3_nt	cdr3_aa
TRBV15	TRBJ1-5	NA	NA	TGTGCCACCAGCAGAGATATTCAGCCCCAGCATTTT	CATSRDIQPQHF
TRBV20-1	TRBJ2-1	TRBD2	few	TGCAGTGCCACCTTCCTAGCGGGAGGCTACAATGAGCAGTTCTTC	CSATFLAGGYNEQFF
TRBV29-1	TRBJ2-7	NA	few	TGCAGCGTTGACGGGAGCGGAGGGTCCTACGAGCAGTACTTC	CSVDGSGGSYEQYF
TRBV7-6	TRBJ2-1	TRBD2	few	TGTGCCAGCAGCCTCCTCGGGACTAGCGGGAATCCTGCCTACAATGAGCAGTTCTTC	CASSLLGTSGNPAYNEQFF
TRBV6-2/TRBV6-3	TRBJ2-1	NA	once	TGTGCCAGCAGTCCACAGTCGAGCTCCTACAATGAGCAGTTCTTC	CASSPQSSSYNEQFF
TRBV20-1	TRBJ2-1	TRBD2	NA	TGCAGTGCGCGACCTACTAGCGGGAGATTGGATGAGCAGTTCTTC	CSARPTSGRLDEQFF
TRBV7-3	TRBJ2-7	TRBD1	many	TGTGCCAGCAGCTCCGCCGGGACAGTCAACGAGCAGTACTTC	CASSSAGTVNEQYF
TRBV12-3/TRBV12-4	TRBJ2-7	NA	NA	TGTGCCAGCAGTTTAAGTCTAGGCTACGAGCAGTACTTC	CASSLSLGYEQYF
TRBV4-2	TRBJ2-1	TRBD2	NA	TGTGCCAGCAGGAAGGGCGGGAGCGAGGACTACAATGAGCAGTTCTTC	CASRKGGSEDYNEQFF
TRBV20-1	TRBJ2-7	NA	many	TGCAGTGCCCCAGGGAGAGCGGAAAACGAGCAGTACTTC	CSAPGRAENEQYF
TRBV20-1	TRBJ2-4	NA	NA	TGCAGTGCCCCGGTGGGAATAGCCAAAAACATTCAGTACTTC	CSAPVGIAKNIQYF
TRBV2	TRBJ2-2	NA	NA	TGTGCCAGCACTCCGGTAGGAGCGAACACCGGGGAGCTGTTTTTT	CASTPVGANTGELFF
TRBV29-1	TRBJ2-5	NA	NA	TGCAGCGTAGCCACGGTGGGTGTAGAGACCCAGTACTTC	CSVATVGVETQYF
TRBV5-1	TRBJ2-3	NA	NA	TGCGCCAGCAACTTCGTAGGCGGGACCACAGATACGCAGTATTTT	CASNFVGGTTDTQYF
TRBV20-1	TRBJ2-1	TRBD2	NA	TGCAGTGCGTTTAGCGGGAGGGCAAACTCCTACAATGAGCAGTTCTTC	CSAFSGRANSYNEQFF
TRBV7-9	TRBJ2-3	TRBD2	few	TGTGCCAGCAGCCATCAAATAGCGGGAGCCTCCTCAGATACGCAGTATTTT	CASSHQIAGASSDTQYF
TRBV5-1	TRBJ1-4	NA	NA	TGCGCCAGCTCGGGGACCATTGGTGAAAAACTGTTTTTT	CASSGTIGEKLFF
TRBV5-1	TRBJ2-1	NA	NA	TGCGCCAGCAGCCGCCCGGACGGTAACAATGAGCAGTTCTTC	CASSRPDGNNEQFF
TRBV6-6	TRBJ1-1	NA	few	TGTGCCAGCAGTCGCAGGGCGGACACTGAAGCTTTCTTT	CASSRRADTEAFF
TRBV2	TRBJ2-1	TRBD2	NA	TGTGCCAGCAGTCGGCCGGGACTAGCGGGAGGATTAGAGCAGTTCTTC	CASSRPGLAGGLEQFF
TRBV5-1	TRBJ2-3	NA	NA	TGCGCCAGCAGCTTCGCGGCCCCCTTGGTCACAGATACGCAGTATTTT	CASSFAAPLVTDTQYF
TRBV4-2	TRBJ2-1	TRBD2	NA	TGTGCCAGCAGCCAAGAAGGGACTAGCGGGCTTGTGAGCTCCTACAATGAGCAGTTCTTC	CASSQEGTSGLVSSYNEQFF
TRBV7-6	TRBJ2-7	NA	few	TGTGCCAGCAGCTTAGTCACTGGGGAAGGCTACGAGCAGTACTTC	CASSLVTGEGYEQYF
TRBV5-1	TRBJ2-1	NA	NA	TGCGCCAGCGATTTCGGGGCCGTTCGGTTCTTC	CASDFGAVRFF
TRBV5-1	TRBJ2-7	NA	few	TGCGCCAGCAGCTTGGGCCCTGGGAACGAGCAGTACTTC	CASSLGPGNEQYF
TRBV11-2	TRBJ1-2	TRBD1	once	TGTGCCAGCAGCTTTCGACAGGGGGTGTTTGGCTACACCTTC	CASSFRQGVFGYTF
TRBV4-3	TRBJ2-1	NA	NA	TGCGCCAGCAGCCCGCAGGTGGAGGGCTACAATGAGCAGTTCTTC	CASSPQVEGYNEQFF
TRBV5-1	TRBJ2-7	NA	NA	TGCGCCAGCAGCCCCGACCGCCCCGCCGGGGCAGATGAGCAGTACTTC	CASSPDRPAGADEQYF
TRBV10-3	TRBJ2-6	TRBD1	NA	TGTGCCTCCGGCCCAGGGGGCAACTCTGGGGCCAACGTCCTGACTTTC	CASGPGGNSGANVLTF
TRBV9	TRBJ2-7	NA	NA	TGTGCCAGCAGCCTTGAAGACGAGCAGTACTTC	CASSLEDEQYF
TRBV5-1	TRBJ2-7	NA	once	TGCGCCAGCAGCTTGGTAGCCGGCCGTTTTTTCGAGCAGTACTTC	CASSLVAGRFFEQYF
TRBV29-1	TRBJ2-4	NA	NA	TGCAGCGTTACTAGGGAAACAGACATTCAGTACTTC	CSVTRETDIQYF
TRBV3-1	TRBJ2-7	NA	NA	TGTGCCAGCAGCCTTGGACAGCAGAGCTCCTACGAGCAGTACTTC	CASSLGQQSSYEQYF
TRBV20-1	TRBJ1-6	TRBD1	NA	TGCGGTGCTAGAGGCACTCCACAGGGGGCCTCTTCACCCCCCCACTTT	CGARGTPQGASSPPHF
TRBV6-6	TRBJ2-7	TRBD2	few	TGTGCCAGCACTATGACTAGCGGCTACGAGCAGTACTTC	CASTMTSGYEQYF
TRBV13	TRBJ1-1	TRBD1	NA	TGTGCCGGCAGCGTCCAACAGGGGACCGAAGCTTTCTTT	CAGSVQQGTEAFF
TRBV6-2/TRBV6-3	TRBJ2-7	TRBD2	NA	TGTGCCAGCAGTTTAGCGGGAGGACAATACGAGCAGTACTTC	CASSLAGGQYEQYF
TRBV28	TRBJ1-4	NA	NA	TGTGCCAGCGGAGGGATTGCAACTAATGAAAAACTGTTTTTT	CASGGIATNEKLFF
TRBV7-2	TRBJ1-4	NA	NA	TGTGCCAGCAGCCAAGGGGGGGGATTTGACCGAAAACTGTTTTTT	CASSQGGGFDRKLFF
TRBV2	TRBJ2-1	TRBD2	many	TGTGCCAGCAGGGAGGAGCGGGAGGACTACAATGAGCAGTTCTTC	CASREEREDYNEQFF
TRBV20-1	TRBJ1-5	NA	NA	TGCAGTGCTAGGTGGGCAGTCCAGAGCCATAGCAATCAGCCCCAGCATTTT	CSARWAVQSHSNQPQHF
TRBV12-3/TRBV12-4	TRBJ2-1	NA	NA	TGTGCCAGCAGTTTCGACCGGGGAGGCTCTAGGGCCTACAATGAGCAGTTCTTC	CASSFDRGGSRAYNEQFF
TRBV7-2	TRBJ2-3	TRBD2	NA	TGTGCCAGTAAGATAGCGGGGGATAGGACAGATACGCAGTATTTT	CASKIAGDRTDTQYF
TRBV29-1	TRBJ2-5	NA	NA	TGCAGCGTTGAATTGTGGGAGGAGACCCAGTACTTC	CSVELWEETQYF
TRBV11-2	TRBJ1-1	NA	NA	TGTGCCAGCAGCCTAACAGGGAACAGTGAAGCTTTCTTT	CASSLTGNSEAFF
TRBV5-1	TRBJ1-2	NA	few	TGCGCCAGCAGCTTGGGTTCAGGCGCCTATGGCTACACCTTC	CASSLGSGAYGYTF
TRBV7-3	TRBJ2-3	NA	NA	TGTGCCAGCAGCTTAGGGTACGCCTTCACGCAGTATTTT	CASSLGYAFTQYF
TRBV6-2/TRBV6-3	TRBJ2-1	NA	NA	TGTGCCAGCATTAAGGACACTGGGAAGAACAATGAGCAGTTCTTC	CASIKDTGKNNEQFF
TRBV30	TRBJ2-3	NA	NA	TGTGCCTGGAGGCTGAGCCGTACGCAGTATTTT	CAWRLSRTQYF
TRBV14	TRBJ2-1	TRBD2	NA	TGTGCCAGCAGCCCCTCCCTAGCGGGAGTTCGCAATGAGCAGTTCTTC	CASSPSLAGVRNEQFF
TRBV7-2	TRBJ1-1	NA	few	TGTGCCAGCAGCCGTGACTTGAACACTGAAGCTTTCTTT	CASSRDLNTEAFF
TRBV2	TRBJ2-7	NA	NA	TGTGCCAGCAGCCTAGCTCAAAGGGTCTCCTACGAGCAGTACTTC	CASSLAQRVSYEQYF
TRBV5-8	TRBJ2-1	TRBD2	NA	TGTGTCAGCAGCGCTAGCGGGAGGACTTCCTACAATGAGCAGTTCTTC	CVSSASGRTSYNEQFF